Shown below are 30 T cell receptor beta chains from a single sample sequenced in a study of T cells in women clearing cervical HPV infection. Method: immunoSEQ multiplex PCR; TCRdb's copy keeps in-frame clones and lacks some. The data include some 40,000 clones; the top ten clones carry roughly 1.2%. Sequencing was carried out using blood buffy coat. The receptors stem from a woman between 18 and 70 years old with a cervical HPV16 infection that either progressed to CIN3+ or cleared (not recorded which).

CDR3 DNA, as far as it was read: TGTGCCAGTAGTAAAGGACAGAAGCCCGAAAAA. Its protein product is CASSKGQKPEK. The CDR3, in full, reads CASSKGQKPEKLFF. The rearrangement joins TRBV19 to TRBJ1-4; D may be TRBD1 (6 bases). The CDR3 is cut off 3 residues early in the read; its end comes from the germline J gene. This CDR3 contains 14 residues. From germline, CDR1 is LNHDA and CDR2 SQIVND (reference sequence). The V end was cut by 4 bases, the J end by 8 bases, with 14 bases between.

A word on this clone: The sequenced fragment ends 3 residues before the CDR3 boundary, so the rest is inferred from the germline J gene. The chain links TRBV2 to TRBJ1-2, with D maybe TRBD1 (5 bases). The germline CDR1 and CDR2 sequences are SNHLY and FYNNEI. There are 13 residues in the CDR3. CDR3 bases read: TGTGCCAGCAGTGTGCAGGGTAGGGAAGGC. Translating gives CASSVQGREG. The complete CDR3 sequence is CASSVQGREGYTF.

About this clone itself: Read data end 3 residues before the CDR3 end; the end is taken from the germline J gene. V is TRBV20-1 and J is TRBJ2-1, with 7 bases that match TRBD2. The germline CDR1 and CDR2 sequences are DFQATT and SNEGSKA (reference sequence). The V segment lost 5 bases and the J segment 5 bases; nucleotides outside the gene matches: 9. The CDR3 runs 14 residues. The CDR3 reads CSAVGASGDNEQFF. Incomplete CDR3 DNA: TGCAGTGCTGTCGGGGCTAGCGGCGACAATGAG.

Remarks on this clone: The read terminates 3 residues ahead of where the CDR3 ends, so the germline J gene completes it. The chain combines TRBV5-1 with TRBJ1-5, with TRBD1 matching 9 bases. The CDR3 runs 16 residues. CDR1 is SGHRS and CDR2 is YFSETQ in the germline V gene. The V gene end was trimmed by 0 bases and the J gene end by 4 bases; junction bases not matched to a gene: 5. CDR3 amino acids: CASSLEGQGPNQPQHF. The DNA read from the CDR3 is TGCGCCAGCAGCTTGGAGGGACAGGGACCTAATCAGCCC.

In regard to this clone: The read finishes 3 residues shy of the CDR3 end, and the germline J gene is used to complete it. J is TRBJ2-7 and V is TRBV6-1; D not certain. CDR1 MNHNS and CDR2 SASEGT come from the germline V gene. The CDR3 has 12 residues. The germline V and J ends were trimmed by 2 bases and 4 bases, with 6 bases remaining between them. The CDR3: CASSEQYYEQYF. The CDR3 DNA, read in part, is TGTGCCAGCAGTGAACAGTATTACGAG.

With regard to this clone: The DNA ends 3 residues before the CDR3 does, and the rest of the CDR3 is filled in from the germline J gene. The rearrangement joins TRBV7-1 to TRBJ2-7; 9 bases are shared with TRBD1. TRBV7-1 is sorted into the ORF group, with uncertain function. After removal of 3 bases from V and 1 base from J, the junction contained 19 bases not matched to a gene. The length of the CDR3 is 20 residues. The CDR3 is CASSSSTREGQGGTSYEQYF. The covered CDR3 bases are TGTGCCAGCAGCTCCTCCACCCGAGAGGGACAGGGTGGTACATCCTACGAG.

As to this clone: The CDR3 end falls 3 residues outside the read, so it is completed with the germline J gene. The chain has TRBV6-1 and TRBJ1-6; a possible D gene is TRBD1 (5 bases). CDR1 is MNHNS, CDR2 SASEGT, per germline. This CDR3 has 14 residues. V was pared by 0 bases and J by 10 bases, with 10 bases between. The covered CDR3 bases are TGTGCCAGCAGTGAAGCGAGGGGCCAATCACCC. As protein: CASSEARGQSP. The full CDR3 protein is CASSEARGQSPLHF.

Regarding this clone: The CDR3 end lies 3 residues beyond the end of the read and is filled in from the germline J gene. The chain carries TRBV5-4 and TRBJ2-7, with D perhaps matching TRBD1 (6 bases). The CDR3 spans 13 residues. Germline V gene lookup returns CDR1 SGHNT and CDR2 YYREEE (reference sequence). Trimming took 0 bases from V and 5 from J, leaving 9 bases between them. The CDR3 protein is CASSLDTGNEQYF. The covered CDR3 bases are TGTGCCAGCAGCTTGGATACAGGGAACGAG.

With respect to this clone: The DNA ends 3 residues before the CDR3 does, and the rest of the CDR3 is filled in from the germline J gene. The chain couples TRBV7-2 to TRBJ1-5; 9 bases are shared with TRBD1. Germline loops: CDR1 SGHTA, CDR2 FQGNSA. The CDR3 is 14 amino acids. The trim removed 5 bases at V and 4 bases at J, leaving 3 bases unmatched. CDR3 sequence: CASSLDRGNQPQHF. The sequenced part of the CDR3 DNA is TGTGCCAGCAGCCTCGACAGGGGGAATCAGCCC.

Worth noting for this clone: From the germline J gene comes the end of the CDR3, since the read stops 3 residues before it. This chain links TRBV18 with TRBJ1-1; D not certain. Germline-derived CDR1 and CDR2 are KGHSH and LQKENI. This CDR3 contains 14 residues. With 0 bases removed from V and 5 bases from J, the gap between germline ends came to 10 bases. The CDR3 DNA, read in part, is TGTGCCAGCTCACCACCGGCGGGCGGGACTGAA. Translated, it gives CASSPPAGGTE. The whole CDR3 protein reads CASSPPAGGTEAFF.

As to this clone: The CDR3 goes on 3 residues after the read ends, and that part is filled in from the germline J gene. This sequence joins TRBV20-1 and TRBJ2-2; TRBD1 matches at 8 bases. CDR1 DFQATT and CDR2 SNEGSKA come from the germline V gene (reference sequence). This CDR3 spans 17 amino acids. V lost 4 bases, J lost 2 bases, and 12 bases stayed unmatched. The CDR3 loop reads CSAKPRDRGFNTGELFF. The CDR3 bases that were read are TGCAGTGCTAAGCCCCGAGACAGGGGATTTAACACCGGGGAG.

With regard to this clone: The DNA ends 3 residues before the CDR3 does, and the rest of the CDR3 is filled in from the germline J gene. The chain combines TRBV7-6 with TRBJ1-1; TRBD1 is a possible D gene (5 bases). The CDR3 spans 15 residues. The V and J ends lost 2 bases and 2 bases respectively, with 12 bases between them. Germline V lookup: CDR1 SGHVS, CDR2 FNYEAQ. The CDR3 bases that were read are TGTGCCAGCAGCTTACTCCAGGGTGGCAACACTGAA. This codes for CASSLLQGGNTE. The entire CDR3 protein reads CASSLLQGGNTEAFF.

Worth noting for this clone: Read data end 3 residues before the CDR3 end; the end is taken from the germline J gene. In the same sample, other DNA sequences code for this CDR3. The V gene is TRBV6-2 or TRBV6-3, the J gene TRBJ2-1, with TRBD2 identical over 10 bases. There are 15 residues in the CDR3. V trimming: 7 bases; J trimming: 1 base; junction bases outside the gene matches: 4. Looked up from germline, CDR1 is MNHEY and CDR2 is SVGEGT. The sequenced part of the CDR3 DNA is TGTGCCAGCAATCTACTAGCGGGATCCTACAATGAG. Translated: CASNLLAGSYNE. The complete CDR3 reads CASNLLAGSYNEQFF.

Note on this clone: Read sequence stops 3 residues before the CDR3 end, and the germline J gene provides the missing end. The chain joins TRBV20-1 to TRBJ2-3, with D perhaps assigned TRBD1 or TRBD2 (5 bases each). The germline CDR1 and CDR2 sequences are DFQATT and SNEGSKA (reference sequence). CDR3 length equals 15 residues. The CDR3 loop reads CSATPRRTTQETQYF. The sequenced CDR3 bases are TGCAGTGCTACCCCCAGGAGGACAACTCAAGAGACG.

With respect to this clone: The read finishes 3 residues shy of the CDR3 end, and the germline J gene is used to complete it. The chain has TRBV5-6 and TRBJ2-2; a possible D gene is TRBD1 (7 bases). The CDR3 is 13 amino acids. Germline CDR1 and CDR2: SGHDT and YYEEEE. CDR3 bases read: TGTGCCAGCAGCGGCGGGACAGCTGAAAAG. It codes for CASSGGTAEK. The CDR3 in its entirety is CASSGGTAEKLFF. The full variable domain, its missing parts supplied by reference TRBV5-6 and TRBJ2-2, is DAGVTQSPTHLIKTRGQQVTLRCSPKSGHDTVSWYQQALGQGPQFIFQYYEEEERQRGNFPDRFSGHQFPNYSSELNVNALLLGDSALYLCASSGGTAEKLFFGEGSRLTVL.

To note about this clone: The DNA ends 3 residues before the CDR3 does, and the rest of the CDR3 is filled in from the germline J gene. The J gene is TRBJ2-7, the V gene TRBV7-2; D is unresolved. This CDR3 is built from 15 residues. V was clipped by 3 bases and J by 0 bases, with 12 bases between them. Per germline, CDR1 SGHTA and CDR2 FQGNSA. CDR3 sequence reads: CASSFKGDFSYEQYF. Partial CDR3 DNA: TGTGCCAGCAGCTTCAAAGGAGACTTCTCCTACGAG.

A remark on this clone: The CDR3 is cut off 3 residues early in the read; its end comes from the germline J gene. The rearrangement uses TRBV2 and TRBJ2-2, with 8 bases lining up with TRBD1. In germline, CDR1 is SNHLY, CDR2 FYNNEI. The length of the CDR3 is 14 residues. CDR3 bases read: TGTGCCAGCAGTCCGCAGGGGGCTGGAGAAAAG. Protein sequence: CASSPQGAGEK. The entire CDR3 protein is CASSPQGAGEKLFF.

Remarks on this clone: The CDR3 is cut off 3 residues early in the read; its end comes from the germline J gene. The chain employs TRBV19 and TRBJ2-1; D is possibly TRBD1 (6 bases). Germline CDR1 LNHDA, CDR2 SQIVND (reference sequence). V lost 11 bases and J 7 bases, leaving 18 bases between the germline ends. The CDR3 spans 13 residues. The CDR3 loop is CAARSQGTNEQFF. The sequenced CDR3 bases are TGTGCCGCCCGGAGCCAGGGGACAAATGAG.

Concerning this clone: With the read ending 3 residues before the CDR3 end, the germline J gene is used to fill in that end. The chain is built from TRBV4-2 and TRBJ2-1; D perhaps matches TRBD2 (6 bases). CDR1 LGHNA and CDR2 YNFKEQ come from the germline V gene. This CDR3 is built from 17 residues. The V end was cut by 4 bases, the J end by 1 base, with 17 bases between. CDR3 protein: CASSRVAFRGSYNEQFF. Partial CDR3 DNA: TGTGCCAGCAGCCGGGTAGCCTTCCGGGGGTCCTACAATGAG.

On this clone itself: The CDR3 end lies 3 residues beyond the end of the read and is filled in from the germline J gene. The V call is TRBV6-4, the J call TRBJ2-1; 7 bases map to TRBD2. The V gene end was trimmed by 4 bases and the J gene end by 7 bases; junction bases not matched to a gene: 13. The germline V gene encodes CDR1 MRHNA and CDR2 SNTAGT. This CDR3 comprises 16 residues. The CDR3 sequence is CASSGELAPPGNEQFF. Partial CDR3 DNA: TGTGCCAGCAGTGGTGAACTAGCGCCCCCAGGGAATGAG.

In regard to this clone: The read ends 3 residues shy of where the CDR3 ends; the end is completed using the germline J gene. The chain carries TRBV10-3 and TRBJ2-1; 14 bases agree with TRBD2. Germline V gives CDR1 ENHRY, CDR2 SYGVKD. V was pared by 7 bases and J by 6 bases, with 2 bases of the junction left unmatched. This CDR3 is 14 amino acids long. CDR3 loop: CAITGTSGSNEQFF. The CDR3 DNA, read in part, is TGTGCCATCACTGGGACTAGCGGGAGCAATGAG.

On this clone itself: Coverage ceases 3 residues before the CDR3 finishes, and the germline J gene fills in the end. The V and J genes are TRBV5-1 and TRBJ2-6; 7 bases align to TRBD2. Germline V gives CDR1 SGHRS, CDR2 YFSETQ. The CDR3 is 16 residues long. V was pared by 7 bases and J by 0 bases, with 7 bases of the junction left unmatched. The CDR3 sequence: CASARGELSGANVLTF. The part of the CDR3 DNA that was read is TGCGCCAGCGCCCGGGGGGAGCTCTCTGGGGCCAACGTC.

Concerning this clone itself: With the read ending 3 residues before the CDR3 end, the germline J gene is used to fill in that end. This chain connects TRBV7-9 to TRBJ2-5; D gene unclear. From germline, CDR1 is SEHNR and CDR2 FQNEAQ (reference sequence). The CDR3 length is 14 residues. V gave up 1 base and J gave up 4 bases, with 10 bases separating them. The CDR3 protein is CASSLGVVAETQYF. CDR3 DNA (partial): TGTGCCAGCAGCTTAGGCGTGGTTGCAGAGACC.

The DNA read from the CDR3 is TGTGCCTGGAGGGCGCTAGCTTACACCGGGGAG. It encodes CAWRALAYTGE. The CDR3 reads in full as CAWRALAYTGELFF. The V gene is TRBV30, the J gene TRBJ2-2, with D tentatively TRBD2 (5 bases). Read coverage stops 3 residues before the CDR3 terminus; the germline J gene supplies the remainder. V was trimmed by 3 bases and J by 3 bases, leaving 11 bases between them. The germline V gene encodes CDR1 GTSNPN and CDR2 SVGIG (reference sequence). The length of the CDR3 is 14 residues.

With respect to this clone: The CDR3 end falls 3 residues outside the read, so it is completed with the germline J gene. The gene calls are TRBV14 and TRBJ1-6; TRBD1 agrees at 8 bases. The V and J ends lost 3 bases and 0 bases, in that order; junction bases with no gene match: 4. In germline, CDR1 is SGHDN, CDR2 FVKESK. This CDR3 has 17 amino acids. The covered CDR3 bases are TGTGCCAGCAGCCATACAACAGGGGGCTCCTATAATTCACCC. Its translation is CASSHTTGGSYNSP. The entire CDR3 reads CASSHTTGGSYNSPLHF.

Remarks on this clone: The read comes to an end 3 residues before the CDR3 does, leaving the germline J gene to fill in the end. The chain employs TRBV4-1 and TRBJ2-7, with 14 bases identical to TRBD2. With 4 bases clipped from V and 4 bases from J, the junction kept 12 bases outside the gene matches. The CDR3 runs to 18 residues. Germline V lookup: CDR1 MGHRA, CDR2 YSYEKL. The CDR3: CASSRNLRLAGGHYEQYF. CDR3 bases read: TGCGCCAGCAGCCGAAATCTCCGACTAGCGGGGGGGCATTACGAG.

Concerning this clone: The read stops 3 residues short of the end of the CDR3; the missing end is completed from the germline J gene. V and J are TRBV5-1 and TRBJ2-5; possibly TRBD1 for D (5 bases). Trimming pared 1 base from V and 4 bases from J, leaving 14 bases between. CDR1 is SGHRS and CDR2 is YFSETQ in the germline V gene. This CDR3 has 15 residues. CDR3 DNA (partial): TGCGCCAGCAGCTTGTGGGCAGGGATGGGAGAGACC. Translated: CASSLWAGMGET. The whole CDR3 reads CASSLWAGMGETQYF.

Comment on this clone: The CDR3 goes on 3 residues after the read ends, and that part is filled in from the germline J gene. The gene calls are TRBV30 and TRBJ2-7; 9 bases agree with TRBD2. This CDR3 is built from 12 residues. The V gene's germline CDR1 is GTSNPN and CDR2 SVGIG (reference sequence). V was clipped by 3 bases and J by 4 bases; unmatched bases: 1. The DNA read from the CDR3 is TGTGCCTGGAGAAGCGGGAGGTACGAG. Its translation: CAWRSGRYE. The whole CDR3 reads CAWRSGRYEQYF. Full variable domain (remainder filled in from reference TRBV30 and TRBJ2-7): SQTIHQWPATLVQPVGSPLSLECTVEGTSNPNLYWYRQAAGRGLQLLFYSVGIGQISSEVPQNLSASRPQDRQFILSSKKLLLSDSGFYLCAWRSGRYEQYFGPGTRLTVT.

In the case of this clone: Read data end 3 residues before the CDR3 end; the end is taken from the germline J gene. This chain uses TRBV5-4 with TRBJ2-1, with TRBD1 matching 9 bases. CDR3 length: 15 residues. Germline trimming cut 3 bases from V and 2 bases from J; bases unmatched to any gene: 3. Germline-derived CDR1 and CDR2 are SGHNT and YYREEE (reference sequence). CDR3 sequence: CASSSDRGPYNEQFF. The part of the CDR3 DNA that was read is TGTGCCAGCAGCTCGGACAGGGGCCCCTACAATGAG.

Comment on this clone: The read comes to an end 3 residues before the CDR3 does, leaving the germline J gene to fill in the end. This chain connects TRBV2 to TRBJ2-3; 8 bases are a match to TRBD1. The CDR3 totals 14 residues. Per germline, CDR1 SNHLY and CDR2 FYNNEI. The junction had 7 bases not matched to a gene; V was cut back by 8 bases and J by 3 bases. CDR3 sequence: CASQRQGRTDTQYF. CDR3 bases read: TGTGCCAGCCAACGACAGGGGAGAACAGATACG.